This T cell receptor (beta chain) was documented in a study of cytomegalovirus exposure and HLA in healthy donors. Study outcomes and limitations: Across donors, sequencing depth was assumed by presence/absence analyses to be roughly uniform.

PCR employed 60 Vbeta and 13 Jbeta primers. Libraries were prepared by immunoSEQ multiplex PCR; TCRdb keeps only in-frame clonotypes and omits some of them. Listed are approximately 82,000 clones; roughly 1.5% falls within the top ten. The donors were healthy bone marrow donors. About this clone itself: Its specificity is not known.

The CDR3 has 17 amino acids. The V gene's germline CDR1 is LNHNV and CDR2 YYDKDF (reference sequence). V shed 2 bases and J 2 bases; nucleotides not matched to a gene: 10. The sequenced sample was PBMCs. The chain has TRBV15 and TRBJ2-3, with TRBD1 matching 7 bases. This TCR came from a woman aged 60-75 years in good health and CMV-seronegative. The CDR3 is CATSRKRQGQFTDTQYF. The CDR3 DNA sequence: TGTGCCACCAGCAGAAAAAGACAGGGTCAATTCACAGATACGCAGTATTTT. Combining the CDR3 with reference TRBV15 and TRBJ2-3 gives the whole variable domain DAMVIQNPRYQVTQFGKPVTLSCSQTLNHNVMYWYQQKSSQAPKLLFHYYDKDFNNEADTPDNFQSRRPNTSFCFLDIRSPGLGDTAMYLCATSRKRQGQFTDTQYFGPGTRLTVL.